The present T cell receptor beta chain was sequenced within a study of T cell clonality in common variable immunodeficiency. Study-wide results and caveats: CVID patient heterogeneity limited repertoire-clinical complication correlations. CVID subjects shared fewer TCRbeta clones than healthy controls did.

Each donor provided roughly 4.5 to 8.5 ml of heparinized whole blood. Clones were read by immunoSEQ multiplex PCR, and TCRdb kept only the in-frame ones, dropping some. The sample yields around 39,000 clones, without any singletons. Many counts were recorded for this clone. The antigen is undetermined. Read sequence stops 3 residues before the CDR3 end, and the germline J gene provides the missing end. V was cut by 1 base and J by 9 bases, with 11 bases left in between. Germline-derived CDR1 and CDR2 are SGHKS and YYEKEE (reference sequence). The CDR3 runs to 13 residues. The gene calls are TRBV5-5 and TRBJ2-1; no clear D gene. The source material was peripheral blood mononuclear cells. The receptor was derived from a person between 18 and 75 years old in good health. The part of the CDR3 DNA that was read is TGTGCCAGCAGCTTGTCTCGGGTTGGTGAG. Amino acid sequence: CASSLSRVGE. The CDR3, in full, reads CASSLSRVGEQFF.